This T cell receptor beta chain was documented in a study of blood T cell repertoires in COVID-19. Study-level background: T cells, B-cell-depleted T cells, or PBMCs supplied cDNA or gDNA.

In the original workflow: Reference gene primer amplification gave estimated nucleated cell counts. Profiling relied on immunoSEQ multiplex PCR, and the TCRdb table lists in-frame clones only, not all of them. V, J and clone size derive from that table, while D and trimming were established from the DNA sequence. The top ten hold 3.8% of the sample, which has fewer than 100,000 clones, 85% to 90% seen once. From germline, CDR1 is LNHDA and CDR2 SQIVND (reference sequence). The CDR3 consists of 16 residues. V was cut by 3 bases and J by 0 bases, with 11 bases left in between. The chain links TRBV19 to TRBJ1-4; the D is unclear. The TCR was taken from a man between 60 and 70 years old with acute or convalescent COVID-19. Source material: peripheral blood. As DNA, the CDR3 is TGTGCCAGTAGTATTACCCGGGAGTCAACTAATGAAAAACTGTTTTTT. Protein: CASSITRESTNEKLFF.